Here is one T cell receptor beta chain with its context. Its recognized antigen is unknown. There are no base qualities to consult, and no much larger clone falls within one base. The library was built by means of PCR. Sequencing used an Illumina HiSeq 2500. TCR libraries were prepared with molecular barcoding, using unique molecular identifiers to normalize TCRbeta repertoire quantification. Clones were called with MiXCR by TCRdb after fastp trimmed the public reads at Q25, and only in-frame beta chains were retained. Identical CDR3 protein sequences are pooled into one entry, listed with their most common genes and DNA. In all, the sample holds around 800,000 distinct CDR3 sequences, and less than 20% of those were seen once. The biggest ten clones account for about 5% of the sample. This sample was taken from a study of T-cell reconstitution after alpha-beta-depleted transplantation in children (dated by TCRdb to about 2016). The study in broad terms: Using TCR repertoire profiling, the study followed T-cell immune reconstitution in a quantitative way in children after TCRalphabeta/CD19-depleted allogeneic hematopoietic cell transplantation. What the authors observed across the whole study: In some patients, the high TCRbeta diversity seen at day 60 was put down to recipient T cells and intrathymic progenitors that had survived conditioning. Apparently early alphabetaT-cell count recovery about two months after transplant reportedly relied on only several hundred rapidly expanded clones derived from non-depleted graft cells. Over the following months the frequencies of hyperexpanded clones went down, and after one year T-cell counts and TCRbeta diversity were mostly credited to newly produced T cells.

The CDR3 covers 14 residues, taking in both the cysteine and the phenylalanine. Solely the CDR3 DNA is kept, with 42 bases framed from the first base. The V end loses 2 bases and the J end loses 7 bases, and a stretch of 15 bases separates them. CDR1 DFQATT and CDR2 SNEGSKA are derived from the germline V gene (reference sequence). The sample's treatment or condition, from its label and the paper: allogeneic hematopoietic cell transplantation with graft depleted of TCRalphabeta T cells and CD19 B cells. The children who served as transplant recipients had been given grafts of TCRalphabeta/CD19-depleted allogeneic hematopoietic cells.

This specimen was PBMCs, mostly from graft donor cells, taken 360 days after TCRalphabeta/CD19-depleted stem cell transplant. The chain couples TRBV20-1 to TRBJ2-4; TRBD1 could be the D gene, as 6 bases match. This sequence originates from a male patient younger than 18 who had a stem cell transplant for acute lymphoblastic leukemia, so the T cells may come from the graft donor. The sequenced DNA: TGCAGTGCTAGATTTATTTCTGGACAGAACATTCAGTACTTC. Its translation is CSARFISGQNIQYF.